This T cell receptor (beta chain) was retrieved from a study of cytomegalovirus exposure and HLA in healthy donors. The PCR contained 60 Vbeta and 13 Jbeta primers. Measured with immunoSEQ multiplex PCR; TCRdb has only the in-frame clones, and not every one. The table shows 120,000 or so clones, with around 82% occurring only once. The CDR3 contains 20 residues. Healthy bone marrow donors made up the cohort. This clonotype originated in a man aged 25-45 years in good health and CMV-seropositive. The chain employs TRBV21-1 and TRBJ1-1; the table's D gene call, TRBD1, was not cross checked with the DNA. TRBV21-1 is classified as a pseudogene. Sequencing was performed on PBMCs. In DNA form, the CDR3 reads TGTGCCAGCAGCATAACAAAGGTTGTGTCCAGGGGGACCATGAACACTGAAGCTTTCTTT. It encodes CASSITKVVSRGTMNTEAFF.